The 20 T cell receptor beta chains below all came from one sample that was sequenced in a study of graft-versus-host responses after intestinal transplantation. The assay was immunoSEQ multiplex PCR, and TCRdb's table has in-frame clones only and misses some. The sample includes about 4,900 clones, more than 20% of them seen just once. Responders (roughly 200,000, CFSE-labeled) met roughly 200,000 stimulators that were irradiated and violet-dye-labeled. The sample consisted of alloreactive CD8+ T cells from a mixed lymphocyte reaction culture, taken before intestinal transplant. Specified subset: CFSE-low proliferating T cells sorted from roughly six-day pre-transplant mixed lymphocyte reaction (GvH or HvG direction). Receptor source: a human patient who received an intestinal transplant.

The chain has TRBV4-3 and TRBJ2-7; 9 bases are a match to TRBD2. Germline CDR1 is LGHNA and CDR2 is YSLEER. CDR3 length: 16 residues. With V trimmed by 1 base and J by 1 base, 5 bases remained unmatched. The CDR3 DNA reads as TGCGCCAGCAGCCAAGTTAGAGCGGGAGGTTCCTACGAGCAGTACTTC. Translation gives CASSQVRAGGSYEQYF.

V usage is TRBV10-3 and J usage is TRBJ2-7, with 13 bases that match TRBD2. The length of the CDR3 is 16 residues. V lost 6 bases, J lost 1 base, and 6 bases stayed unmatched. Germline CDR1 reads ENHRY; CDR2 reads SYGVKD. CDR3 loop: CAISLQLAGGSYEQYF. The CDR3 coding sequence is TGTGCCATCAGCCTTCAACTAGCGGGAGGGTCCTACGAGCAGTACTTC.

A few counts support this clone. The chain links TRBV7-3 to TRBJ2-7; 8 bases are a match to TRBD1. Germline trimming cut 2 bases from V and 2 bases from J; bases unmatched to any gene: 2. The length of the CDR3 is 14 residues. Germline CDR1 reads SGHTA; CDR2 reads FQGTGA. CDR3 loop: CASSLGDRTYEQYF. The CDR3, as DNA: TGTGCCAGCAGCTTAGGGGACAGGACCTACGAGCAGTACTTC.

This chain joins TRBV7-8 and TRBJ2-1; 10 nucleotides match TRBD2. CDR1 and CDR2 (germline): SGHVS, FQNEAQ. The CDR3 length is 14 residues. The junction had 14 bases not matched to a gene; V was cut back by 7 bases and J by 14 bases. CDR3 sequence: CASNPLVLAGHKFF. The CDR3 region has the DNA TGTGCCAGCAACCCCCTGGTACTAGCGGGACACAAGTTCTTC.

The V and J genes are TRBV7-2 and TRBJ2-7; TRBD2 agrees at 10 bases. Germline V lookup: CDR1 SGHTA, CDR2 FQGNSA. The CDR3 has 14 residues. V dropped 3 bases and J dropped 3; count of bases not matched to a gene: 2. The CDR3 protein is CASSLGLAIYEQYF. The DNA for the CDR3 is TGTGCCAGCAGCTTGGGACTAGCGATCTACGAGCAGTACTTC.

This clone was counted only a few times. The V call is TRBV29-1, the J call TRBJ2-7, with 9 positions matching TRBD2. CDR1 and CDR2 from the germline V gene are SQVTM and ANQGSEA. The CDR3 loop spans 17 amino acids. J gave up 2 bases and V 5 bases, and 16 bases lay outside the gene matches. For the CDR3, the DNA is TGCAGCGTTCTCGAGGGGAGAGAGGCGGGAGGGACCTACGAGCAGTACTTC. Protein sequence: CSVLEGREAGGTYEQYF.

This clone was counted only a few times. The rearrangement joins TRBV27 to TRBJ2-3, with D perhaps matching TRBD2 (5 bases). There are 14 residues in the CDR3. CDR1 and CDR2 from the germline V gene are MNHEY and SMNVEV (reference sequence). V dropped 9 bases and J dropped 5 bases, with 18 bases sitting between them. The CDR3 here is CARPSRADRDTQYF. The CDR3 DNA reads TGTGCCAGACCATCGAGGGCCGATAGAGATACGCAGTATTTT.

This clone was observed a few times. The rearrangement links TRBV7-7 to TRBJ2-7; 8 bases align to TRBD2. CDR3 length: 13 residues. V dropped 5 bases and J dropped 2; count of bases not matched to a gene: 2. Germline values: CDR1 SSHAT, CDR2 FNYEAQ (reference sequence). The chain's CDR3 is CASSQRETYEQYF. DNA of the CDR3: TGTGCCAGCAGCCAGCGGGAGACCTACGAGCAGTACTTC.

This clone came up a few times. V and J are TRBV5-4 and TRBJ2-7, with TRBD1 identical over 9 bases. J was trimmed by 3 bases and V by 1 base; bases with no gene match: 5. The V gene's germline CDR1 is SGHNT and CDR2 YYREEE (reference sequence). The CDR3 is 15 residues long. The CDR3 sequence is CASSLLGQGYYEQYF. Written as DNA, the CDR3 is TGTGCCAGCAGCTTGTTGGGACAGGGATACTACGAGCAGTACTTC.

This clone was observed a handful of times. This chain uses TRBV4-1 with TRBJ2-2; D is undetermined. Trimming removed 0 bases at V and 1 base at J, with 0 bases between. CDR3 length equals 13 residues. Looked up from germline, CDR1 is MGHRA and CDR2 is YSYEKL. CDR3 DNA: TGCGCCAGCAGCCAAGAGAACACCGGGGAGCTGTTTTTT. Protein: CASSQENTGELFF.

In its sample, this clone ranks as medium-sized. The CDR3 region has the DNA TGCGCCAGCAGCTTAGAAGGGGGCGCAACCAACGAGCAGTACTTC. It is translated as CASSLEGGATNEQYF. This chain uses TRBV5-1 with TRBJ2-7; 7 nucleotides match TRBD1. This CDR3 has 15 amino acids. Germline lookup yields CDR1 SGHRS and CDR2 YFSETQ. Trimming took 2 bases from V and 5 from J; bases not matched to a gene: 10.

The chain employs TRBV19 and TRBJ2-6; D uncertain. CDR3 size: 16 residues. V lost 2 bases, J lost 2 bases, and 10 bases lay in between. Germline CDR1 LNHDA, CDR2 SQIVND (reference sequence). The CDR3 DNA follows: TGTGCCAGTAGTATACACTACTCCGCTGGGGCCAACGTCCTGACTTTC. Amino acids: CASSIHYSAGANVLTF.

This clone was detected only a few times. V usage is TRBV7-9 and J usage is TRBJ2-2; D is ambiguous. Trimming pared 5 bases from V and 1 base from J, leaving 11 bases between. The V gene's germline CDR1 is SEHNR and CDR2 FQNEAQ (reference sequence). The CDR3 covers 15 residues. This CDR3 reads CASSKEEWNTGELFF. CDR3 in DNA: TGTGCCAGCAGCAAAGAGGAATGGAACACCGGGGAGCTGTTTTTT.

The V and J genes are TRBV27 and TRBJ2-7; D gene ambiguous. Per the germline V gene, CDR1 is MNHEY and CDR2 is SMNVEV (reference sequence). The V gene lost 2 bases and the J gene lost 3 bases, with 5 bases spanning the gap. The CDR3 totals 12 residues. Here the CDR3 reads CASSLLGYEQYF. For the CDR3, the DNA is TGTGCCAGCAGTTTACTCGGCTACGAGCAGTACTTC.

The chain carries TRBV28 and TRBJ2-7, with D perhaps given as TRBD1 or TRBD2 (5 bases each). Germline-derived CDR1 and CDR2 are MDHEN and SYDVKM. This CDR3 comprises 15 residues. With 3 bases removed from V and 4 bases from J, the gap between germline ends came to 16 bases. CDR3 loop: CASSFGGYGTYEQYF. CDR3 DNA: TGTGCCAGCAGTTTCGGCGGGTATGGGACGTACGAGCAGTACTTC. The whole variable domain, remainder taken from reference TRBV28 and TRBJ2-7, is DVKVTQSSRYLVKRTGEKVFLECVQDMDHENMFWYRQDPGLGLRLIYFSYDVKMKEKGDIPEGYSVSREKKERFSLILESASTNQTSMYLCASSFGGYGTYEQYFGPGTRLTVT.

By sample share, this clone is large. The chain uses TRBV6-5 and TRBJ2-1, with a possible D match to TRBD2 (6 bases). Germline V gene lookup returns CDR1 MNHEY and CDR2 SVGAGI. V lost 2 bases and J lost 6, with 8 bases in between. This CDR3 contains 13 residues. The CDR3, as DNA: TGTGCCAGCAGTTACGGGGGGAGCAATGAGCAGTTCTTC. As protein: CASSYGGSNEQFF.

This clone was detected a few times. This sequence joins TRBV19 and TRBJ2-1; TRBD2 is a possible D gene (5 bases). The CDR3 runs 15 residues. Germline lookup yields CDR1 LNHDA and CDR2 SQIVND (reference sequence). V was trimmed by 6 bases and J by 0 bases, leaving 12 bases between them. CDR3 region: CASRPVGSSYNEQFF. The CDR3 DNA sequence: TGTGCCAGTAGACCCGTAGGGAGCTCCTACAATGAGCAGTTCTTC.

This clone occurred a few times. CDR3 nucleotide sequence: TGTGCCAGCAGCTTAGGCGGGTACCTGACCTACGAGCAGTACTTC. Encoded protein: CASSLGGYLTYEQYF. The V and J genes are TRBV11-1 and TRBJ2-7; D possibly corresponds to TRBD2 (5 bases). In germline, CDR1 is SGHAT, CDR2 FQDESV (reference sequence). This CDR3 is built from 15 residues. The V end was cut by 1 base, the J end by 2 bases, with 12 bases between.

The chain couples TRBV6-1 to TRBJ2-3, with TRBD2 matching 12 bases. The CDR3 sequence is 16 residues long. Germline V CDR1 and CDR2: MNHNS, SASEGT. With V trimmed by 2 bases and J by 3 bases, 3 bases remained unmatched. For the CDR3, the DNA is TGTGCCAGCAGTGAACTAGCGGGAGGGCCAACAGATACGCAGTATTTT. Residues: CASSELAGGPTDTQYF.

The chain uses TRBV4-3 and TRBJ2-7, with D possibly TRBD2 on 5 matching bases. Trimming took off 4 bases at V and 0 bases at J, with 13 bases between the two ends. The CDR3 totals 15 residues. CDR1 and CDR2 (germline): LGHNA, YSLEER. The CDR3 bases are TGCGCCAGCAGCCCCCGAGGGATCCCCTCCTACGAGCAGTACTTC. Protein: CASSPRGIPSYEQYF.